The 27 T cell receptor beta chains given below trace back to one sample, sequenced in a study of blood T cell repertoires in COVID-19. Using immunoSEQ multiplex PCR, the repertoire was profiled, and TCRdb retains in-frame clones only, with some absent. The sample has 300,000 to 400,000 clones; roughly nine tenths are singletons. The sequenced sample consisted of PBMCs or T cells enriched from blood (not recorded which). Every receptor here comes from a man younger than 35 who had recovered from COVID-19.

V is TRBV6-5 and J is TRBJ1-1, with D unclear. This CDR3 comprises 13 residues. Germline-derived CDR1 and CDR2 are MNHEY and SVGAGI. V gave up 2 bases and J gave up 8 bases, with 12 bases separating them. CDR3 sequence reads: CASSYEVRNEAFF. The CDR3, as DNA: TGTGCCAGCAGTTACGAGGTTAGAAACGAAGCTTTCTTT.

The chain has TRBV4-2 and TRBJ1-5; D is perhaps TRBD1 (6 bases). Germline CDR1 reads LGHNA; CDR2 reads YNFKEQ. Trimming stripped 4 bases from V and 1 base from J, with 11 bases between. This CDR3 is 15 amino acids long. CDR3 sequence reads: CASSLRGTSNQPQHF. In nucleotides, the CDR3 is TGTGCCAGCAGCCTCAGGGGTACGAGCAATCAGCCCCAGCATTTT.

This sequence joins TRBV5-1 and TRBJ2-1; maybe TRBD1 (5 bases). Trimming left V 4 bases short and J 0 bases short, with 14 bases between. The CDR3 has 16 residues. Germline V CDR1 and CDR2: SGHRS, YFSETQ. The CDR3 DNA reads as TGCGCCAGCAGCGAGAAGGGGCTTTTCTCCTACAATGAGCAGTTCTTC. This gives the protein CASSEKGLFSYNEQFF.

The chain has TRBV14 and TRBJ2-3, with 8 bases matching TRBD2. Germline V CDR1 and CDR2: SGHDN, FVKESK. The CDR3 has 13 amino acids. Unmatched junction bases numbered 7, after V lost 2 bases and J lost 12 bases. CDR3 bases: TGTGCCAGCAGCCAAAACCCGGGGGGGACCCAGTATTTT. Translating it yields CASSQNPGGTQYF. The full variable domain, its missing parts supplied by reference TRBV14 and TRBJ2-3, is EAGVTQFPSHSVIEKGQTVTLRCDPISGHDNLYWYRRVMGKEIKFLLHFVKESKQDESGMPNNRFLAERTGGTYSTLKVQPAELEDSGVYFCASSQNPGGTQYFGPGTRLTVL.

The chain is built from TRBV6-5 and TRBJ1-5, with D unclear. The CDR3 has 14 residues. The V gene lost 6 bases and the J gene lost 4 bases, with 13 bases spanning the gap. Germline loops: CDR1 MNHEY, CDR2 SVGAGI. This chain's CDR3 is CASSTQMTNQPQHF. The CDR3 region has the DNA TGTGCCAGCAGCACACAGATGACAAATCAGCCCCAGCATTTT.

This chain joins TRBV19 and TRBJ2-7; the match to TRBD2 covers 11 bases. This CDR3 spans 18 amino acids. Trimming took 8 bases from V and 3 from J; bases not matched to a gene: 18. In germline, CDR1 is LNHDA, CDR2 SQIVND (reference sequence). The CDR3 DNA follows: TGTGCCAGTGAGGGAGATACTAGCGGGAGAGGGGGACTCTACGAGCAGTACTTC. Protein sequence: CASEGDTSGRGGLYEQYF.

The chain is built from TRBV12-3 or TRBV12-4 and TRBJ2-2; the D is unclear. The ends were cut back, 4 bases at V and 6 bases at J, with 6 bases in the middle. This CDR3 has 12 amino acids. In DNA, the CDR3 is TGTGCCAGCAGTTCCCCTCCCGGGGAGCTGTTTTTT. Residues: CASSSPPGELFF.

The chain is built from TRBV4-1 and TRBJ2-3; D remains unclear. CDR1 MGHRA and CDR2 YSYEKL come from the germline V gene. V gave up 4 bases and J gave up 2 bases, with 10 bases separating them. CDR3 length equals 14 residues. CDR3 DNA: TGCGCCAGCAGCCTACTATCCTCCACAGATACGCAGTATTTT. Protein product: CASSLLSSTDTQYF.

V is TRBV7-9 and J is TRBJ1-3; a possible D gene is TRBD1 (5 bases). Germline V gene sequence: CDR1 SEHNR, CDR2 FQNEAQ (reference sequence). The V and J ends lost 4 bases and 8 bases respectively, with 12 bases between them. The length of the CDR3 is 13 residues. The CDR3 reads CASSSRVGDTIYF. DNA of the CDR3: TGTGCCAGCAGCTCCAGGGTCGGTGACACCATATATTTT.

The genes are TRBV6-5 and TRBJ1-2; 8 positions agree with TRBD1. V was pared by 6 bases and J by 7 bases, with 7 bases of the junction left unmatched. The CDR3 sequence is 13 residues long. The germline V gene encodes CDR1 MNHEY and CDR2 SVGAGI. CDR3 nucleotides: TGTGCCAGCAGCCAATCAGGGGGCGGTGGCTACACCTTC. This encodes CASSQSGGGGYTF.

The gene calls are TRBV19 and TRBJ2-5, with TRBD2 as a possible D gene (5 bases). V lost 6 bases and J lost 2, with 10 bases in between. Germline CDR1 is LNHDA and CDR2 is SQIVND (reference sequence). This CDR3 has 13 amino acids. The CDR3 sequence: CASSQRLQETQYF. CDR3 nucleotides: TGTGCCAGTAGCCAAAGACTACAAGAGACCCAGTACTTC.

The chain has TRBV11-2 and TRBJ2-3, with D possibly being TRBD2 (6 bases). V was shortened by 2 bases and J by 5 bases, with 17 bases between the two germline ends. Germline loops: CDR1 SGHAT, CDR2 FQNNGV. The CDR3 loop spans 16 amino acids. The CDR3 reads CASSLRAAGGGDTQYF. CDR3 bases: TGTGCCAGCAGCTTACGTGCAGCGGGTGGGGGAGATACGCAGTATTTT. Based on the CDR3 plus reference TRBV11-2 and TRBJ2-3, the full variable domain is EAGVAQSPRYKIIEKRQSVAFWCNPISGHATLYWYQQILGQGPKLLIQFQNNGVVDDSQLPKDRFSAERLKGVDSTLKIQPAKLEDSAVYLCASSLRAAGGGDTQYFGPGTRLTVL.

CDR3: CASSSPTGVRFF. The CDR3 DNA sequence: TGTGCCAGCAGCTCGCCCACAGGGGTACGGTTCTTC. The chain combines TRBV11-3 with TRBJ2-1; TRBD1 aligns across 7 bases. Germline lookup yields CDR1 SGHNT and CDR2 YENEEA. The V gene end was trimmed by 4 bases and the J gene end by 15 bases; junction bases not matched to a gene: 9. The CDR3 length is 12 residues.

The rearrangement links TRBV10-1 to TRBJ2-2, with TRBD1 matching 8 bases. This CDR3 is 14 amino acids long. CDR1 and CDR2 from the germline V gene are WNHNN and SYGVQD (reference sequence). V was pared by 11 bases and J by 4 bases, with 9 bases of the junction left unmatched. CDR3 in amino acids: CAGKVRGPTGELFF. In DNA form, the CDR3 reads TGCGCCGGCAAAGTCAGGGGGCCCACCGGGGAGCTGTTTTTT.

This chain joins TRBV7-2 and TRBJ2-1; 7 nucleotides agree with TRBD1. CDR1 and CDR2 from the germline V gene are SGHTA and FQGNSA. The CDR3 is 14 amino acids. J gave up 2 bases and V 8 bases, and 6 bases lay outside the gene matches. The CDR3 loop is CASSQQGTYNEQFF. The CDR3 DNA is TGTGCCAGCTCCCAACAGGGGACCTACAATGAGCAGTTCTTC.

The chain carries TRBV7-2 and TRBJ1-1; D not certain. Germline values: CDR1 SGHTA, CDR2 FQGNSA. Trimming removed 2 bases at V and 2 bases at J, with 6 bases between. The CDR3 totals 13 residues. This CDR3 is CASSLSSNTEAFF. The CDR3 DNA reads as TGTGCCAGCAGCTTATCTAGTAACACTGAAGCTTTCTTT. The whole variable domain, filled in from reference TRBV7-2 and TRBJ1-1, reads GAGVSQSPSNKVTEKGKDVELRCDPISGHTALYWYRQSLGQGLEFLIYFQGNSAPDKSGLPSDRFSAERTGGSVSTLTIQRTQQEDSAVYLCASSLSSNTEAFFGQGTRLTVV.

A word on this clone: One junction end disagrees with the germline gene, perhaps due to a read error. This rearrangement joins TRBV5-3 to TRBJ2-7; TRBD2 might be the D (6 bases). TRBV5-3 is designated an ORF whose function remains uncertain. The CDR3 totals 10 residues. CDR3 nucleotide sequence: TGTGCCAGATACCGGGACTCTTCGAACTTC. Its protein product is CARYRDSSNF.

The chain recombines TRBV20-1 with TRBJ2-5; D uncertain. Germline loops: CDR1 DFQATT, CDR2 SNEGSKA (reference sequence). The CDR3 is made up of 14 amino acids. V was trimmed by 3 bases and J by 1 base, leaving 12 bases between them. This chain's CDR3 is CSASFPRLQETQYF. The CDR3 DNA reads TGCAGTGCTAGTTTTCCGCGGCTCCAAGAGACCCAGTACTTC.

The rearrangement uses TRBV28 and TRBJ1-2; D is ambiguous. Looked up from germline, CDR1 is MDHEN and CDR2 is SYDVKM. The CDR3 length is 16 residues. Trimming took off 7 bases at V and 5 bases at J, with 23 bases between the two ends. In DNA, the CDR3 is TGTGCCAGCACCCTACCCGGCAGCCAAGGCGGGTATGGCTACACCTTC. Amino acids: CASTLPGSQGGYGYTF.

The J gene is TRBJ2-1, the V gene TRBV5-1, with D hard to call. Trimming left V 0 bases short and J 10 bases short, with 5 bases between. The CDR3 loop spans 11 amino acids. Germline CDR1 is SGHRS and CDR2 is YFSETQ. The CDR3 loop reads CASSLELEQFF. DNA for the CDR3: TGCGCCAGCAGCTTGGAACTCGAGCAGTTCTTC.

The chain uses TRBV28 and TRBJ2-7, with TRBD2 matching 9 bases. The CDR3 extends over 15 amino acids. The junction had 8 bases not matched to a gene; V was cut back by 5 bases and J by 3 bases. The germline gives CDR1 MDHEN, CDR2 SYDVKM. The CDR3 region has the DNA TGTGCCAGCAGTAGTAGCGGGAGTAAGGTCTACGAGCAGTACTTC. Translated: CASSSSGSKVYEQYF.

V is TRBV5-5 and J is TRBJ2-7, with TRBD2 matching 10 bases. V lost 0 bases to trimming and J lost 5 bases; unmatched junction nucleotides: 2. The CDR3 runs 14 residues. Germline CDR1 is SGHKS and CDR2 is YYEKEE (reference sequence). The CDR3 DNA reads as TGTGCCAGCAGCTTGGTTAGCGGGAGGCACGAGCAGTACTTC. Protein: CASSLVSGRHEQYF.

The rearrangement uses TRBV2 and TRBJ2-3, with D unresolved. There are 11 residues in the CDR3. V was trimmed by 5 bases and J by 7 bases, leaving 7 bases between them. The germline V gene encodes CDR1 SNHLY and CDR2 FYNNEI. CDR3 loop: CASSYIYTQYF. The CDR3 nucleotides read TGTGCCAGCAGTTATATCTATACGCAGTATTTT.

V usage is TRBV19 and J usage is TRBJ1-1, with a possible D match to TRBD1 (5 bases). CDR1 and CDR2 from the germline V gene are LNHDA and SQIVND (reference sequence). V was cut by 4 bases and J by 5 bases, with 17 bases left in between. This CDR3 has 15 amino acids. CDR3 region: CASSNAREAGTEAFF. The DNA of the CDR3 is TGTGCCAGTAGTAATGCGCGTGAGGCAGGGACTGAAGCTTTCTTT.

This chain links TRBV19 with TRBJ2-2; D gene ambiguous. Looked up from germline, CDR1 is LNHDA and CDR2 is SQIVND (reference sequence). V was shortened by 1 base and J by 0 bases, with 3 bases between the two germline ends. The CDR3 spans 14 residues. The CDR3: CASSIATNTGELFF. The CDR3 nucleotides are TGTGCCAGTAGTATAGCTACGAACACCGGGGAGCTGTTTTTT.

This clone has more than one count but fewer than ten. The chain carries TRBV5-5 and TRBJ1-5; no definite D call. Trimming left V 3 bases short and J 9 bases short, with 16 bases between. Looked up from germline, CDR1 is SGHKS and CDR2 is YYEKEE (reference sequence). The CDR3 sequence is 14 residues long. The CDR3 DNA sequence: TGTGCCAGCAGCTCGGATGCATTCGGGATGCCCCAGCATTTT. Translating it yields CASSSDAFGMPQHF.

The rearrangement links TRBV5-1 to TRBJ2-1, with 9 bases matching TRBD1. With V trimmed by 3 bases and J by 5 bases, 9 bases remained unmatched. Germline CDR1 is SGHRS and CDR2 is YFSETQ. The CDR3 length is 16 residues. CDR3 sequence reads: CASSSLPGQGNNEQFF. The CDR3 bases are TGCGCCAGCAGCTCATTACCGGGACAGGGCAACAATGAGCAGTTCTTC.